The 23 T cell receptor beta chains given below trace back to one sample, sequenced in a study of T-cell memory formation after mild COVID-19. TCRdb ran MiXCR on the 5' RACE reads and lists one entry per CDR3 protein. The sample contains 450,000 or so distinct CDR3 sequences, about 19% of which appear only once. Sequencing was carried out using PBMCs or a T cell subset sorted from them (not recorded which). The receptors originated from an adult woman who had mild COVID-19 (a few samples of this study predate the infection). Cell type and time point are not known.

CDR3 sequence: CASSTQGTIGAYGYTF. The CDR3 DNA follows: TGTGCCAGCAGTACCCAGGGGACAATAGGGGCCTATGGCTACACCTTC. The chain combines TRBV6-5 with TRBJ1-2; D might be TRBD1 (6 bases). V lost 5 bases and J 4 bases, leaving 20 bases between the germline ends. Germline V gene sequence: CDR1 MNHEY, CDR2 SVGAGI. The CDR3 has 16 residues.

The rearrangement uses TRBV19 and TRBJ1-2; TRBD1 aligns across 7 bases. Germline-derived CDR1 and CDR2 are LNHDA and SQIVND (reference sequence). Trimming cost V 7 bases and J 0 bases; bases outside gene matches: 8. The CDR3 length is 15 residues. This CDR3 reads CASIPTGTANYGYTF. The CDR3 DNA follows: TGTGCCAGTATCCCCACCGGGACAGCTAACTATGGCTACACCTTC.

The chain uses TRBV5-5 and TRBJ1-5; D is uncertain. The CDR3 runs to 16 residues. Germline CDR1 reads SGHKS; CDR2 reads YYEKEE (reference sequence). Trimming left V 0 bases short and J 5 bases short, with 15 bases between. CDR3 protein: CASSLDPAGGYQPQHF. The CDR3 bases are TGTGCCAGCAGCTTGGACCCCGCGGGCGGGTATCAGCCCCAGCATTTT.

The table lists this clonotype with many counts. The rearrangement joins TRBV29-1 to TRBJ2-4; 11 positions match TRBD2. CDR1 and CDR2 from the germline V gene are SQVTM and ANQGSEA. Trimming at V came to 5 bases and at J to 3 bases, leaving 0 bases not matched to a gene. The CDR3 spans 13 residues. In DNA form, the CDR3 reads TGCAGCGTTCTAGCGGGAGGCAAAAACATTCAGTACTTC. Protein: CSVLAGGKNIQYF.

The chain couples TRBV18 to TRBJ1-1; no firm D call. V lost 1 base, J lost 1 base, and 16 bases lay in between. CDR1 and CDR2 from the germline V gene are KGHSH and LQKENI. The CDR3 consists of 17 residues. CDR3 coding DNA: TGTGCCAGCTCACCACAGGGAAGGGAGCTGGCGAACACTGAAGCTTTCTTT. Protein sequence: CASSPQGRELANTEAFF. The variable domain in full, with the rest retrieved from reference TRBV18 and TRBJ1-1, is NAGVMQNPRHLVRRRGQEARLRCSPMKGHSHVYWYRQLPEEGLKFMVYLQKENIIDESGMPKERFSAEFPKEGPSILRIQQVVRGDSAAYFCASSPQGRELANTEAFFGQGTRLTVV.

In DNA, the CDR3 is TGTGCCAGTAGTATTGACGGCGGGGGCTCACAAGAGACCCAGTACTTC. As protein: CASSIDGGGSQETQYF. The V call is TRBV19, the J call TRBJ2-5, with D possibly matching TRBD2 (7 bases). The length of the CDR3 is 16 residues. V was shortened by 3 bases and J by 2 bases, with 16 bases between the two germline ends. Looked up from germline, CDR1 is LNHDA and CDR2 is SQIVND (reference sequence).

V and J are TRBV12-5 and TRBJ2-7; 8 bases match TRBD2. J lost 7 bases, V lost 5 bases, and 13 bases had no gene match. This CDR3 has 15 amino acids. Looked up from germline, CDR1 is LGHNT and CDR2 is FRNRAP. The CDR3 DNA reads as TGTGCTAGTGGTCGCCTGACGGGAGGGCCTGGTGAGCAGTACTTC. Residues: CASGRLTGGPGEQYF. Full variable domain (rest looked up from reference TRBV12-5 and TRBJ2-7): DARVTQTPRHKVTEMGQEVTMRCQPILGHNTVFWYRQTMMQGLELLAYFRNRAPLDDSGMPKDRFSAEMPDATLATLKIQPSEPRDSAVYFCASGRLTGGPGEQYFGPGTRLTVT.

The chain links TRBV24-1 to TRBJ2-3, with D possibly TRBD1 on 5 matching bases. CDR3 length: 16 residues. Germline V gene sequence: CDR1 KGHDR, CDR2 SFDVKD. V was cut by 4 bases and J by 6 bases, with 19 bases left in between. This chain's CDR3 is CATSEPTVWGRDTQYF. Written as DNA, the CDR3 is TGTGCCACCAGTGAACCTACTGTGTGGGGCCGGGATACGCAGTATTTT.

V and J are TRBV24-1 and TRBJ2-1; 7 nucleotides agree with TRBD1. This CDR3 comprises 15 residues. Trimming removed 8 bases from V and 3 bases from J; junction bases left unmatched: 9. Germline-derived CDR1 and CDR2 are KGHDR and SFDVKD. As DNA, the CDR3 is TGTGCCACCACGTACCGGGACAGCTACTACAATGAGCAGTTCTTC. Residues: CATTYRDSYYNEQFF.

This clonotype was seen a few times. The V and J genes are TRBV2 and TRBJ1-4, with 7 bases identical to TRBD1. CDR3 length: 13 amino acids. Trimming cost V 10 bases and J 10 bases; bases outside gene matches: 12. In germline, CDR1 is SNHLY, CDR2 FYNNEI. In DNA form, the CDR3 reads TGTGCCAACAGGGGCCGAGGAGCCCGAAAACTGTTTTTT. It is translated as CANRGRGARKLFF.

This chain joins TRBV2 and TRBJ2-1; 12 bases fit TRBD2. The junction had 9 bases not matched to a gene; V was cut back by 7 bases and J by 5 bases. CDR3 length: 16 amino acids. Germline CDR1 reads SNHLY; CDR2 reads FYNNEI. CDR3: CASKDLAGGVNNEQFF. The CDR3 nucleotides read TGTGCCAGCAAGGACCTAGCGGGGGGGGTCAACAATGAGCAGTTCTTC.

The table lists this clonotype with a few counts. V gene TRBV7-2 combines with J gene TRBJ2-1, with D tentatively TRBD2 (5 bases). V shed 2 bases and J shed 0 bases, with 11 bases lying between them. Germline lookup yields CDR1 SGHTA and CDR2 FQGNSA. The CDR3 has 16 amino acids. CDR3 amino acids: CASSLSGGNSYNEQFF. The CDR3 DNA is TGTGCCAGCAGCTTAAGCGGCGGCAACTCCTACAATGAGCAGTTCTTC. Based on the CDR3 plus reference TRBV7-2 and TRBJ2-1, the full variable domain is GAGVSQSPSNKVTEKGKDVELRCDPISGHTALYWYRQSLGQGLEFLIYFQGNSAPDKSGLPSDRFSAERTGGSVSTLTIQRTQQEDSAVYLCASSLSGGNSYNEQFFGPGTRLTVL.

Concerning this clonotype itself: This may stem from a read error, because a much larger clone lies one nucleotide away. CDR3 coding DNA: TGTGCCAGCAGCCACGGGACAGGGCATGGCTACACCTTC. This codes for CASSHGTGHGYTF. This sequence joins TRBV7-9 and TRBJ1-2, with 9 bases identical to TRBD1. CDR3 size: 13 residues. V gave up 5 bases and J gave up 6 bases; unmatched junction bases: 4. The germline CDR1 and CDR2 sequences are SEHNR and FQNEAQ (reference sequence).

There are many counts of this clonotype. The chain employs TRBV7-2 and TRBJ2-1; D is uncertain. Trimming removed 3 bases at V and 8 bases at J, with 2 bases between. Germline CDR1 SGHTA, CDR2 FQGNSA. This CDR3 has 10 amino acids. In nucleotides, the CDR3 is TGTGCCAGCAGCTTGTATGAGCAGTTCTTC. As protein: CASSLYEQFF.

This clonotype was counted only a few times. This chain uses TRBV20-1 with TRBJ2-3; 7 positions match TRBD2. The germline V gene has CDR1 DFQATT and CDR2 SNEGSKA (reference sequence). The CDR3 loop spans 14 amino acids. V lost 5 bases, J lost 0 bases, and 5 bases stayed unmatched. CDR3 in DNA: TGCAGTGCTGGACCAGCGGGAAGCACAGATACGCAGTATTTT. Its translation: CSAGPAGSTDTQYF.

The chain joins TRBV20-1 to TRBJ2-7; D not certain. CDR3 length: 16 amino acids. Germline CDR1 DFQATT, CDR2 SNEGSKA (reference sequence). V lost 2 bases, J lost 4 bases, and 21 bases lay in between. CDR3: CSARKSRVGRPYEQYF. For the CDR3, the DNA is TGCAGTGCTAGAAAATCTCGAGTGGGTCGGCCTTACGAGCAGTACTTC.

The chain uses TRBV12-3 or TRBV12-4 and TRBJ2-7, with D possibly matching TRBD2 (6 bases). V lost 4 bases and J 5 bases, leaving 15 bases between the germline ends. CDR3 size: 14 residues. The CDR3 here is CASSSAAGRDEQYF. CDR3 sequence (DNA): TGTGCCAGCAGTTCGGCGGCGGGAAGGGACGAGCAGTACTTC.

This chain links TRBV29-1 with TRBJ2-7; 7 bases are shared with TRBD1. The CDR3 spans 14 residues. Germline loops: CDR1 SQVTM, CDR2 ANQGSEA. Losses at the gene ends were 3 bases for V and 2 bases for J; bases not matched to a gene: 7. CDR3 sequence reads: CSVDEGASAYEQYF. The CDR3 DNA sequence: TGCAGCGTTGATGAGGGGGCGAGCGCCTACGAGCAGTACTTC.

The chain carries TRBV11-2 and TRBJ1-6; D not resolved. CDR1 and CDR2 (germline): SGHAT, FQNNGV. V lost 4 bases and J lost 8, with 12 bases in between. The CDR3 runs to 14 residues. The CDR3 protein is CASSWGLRDSPLHF. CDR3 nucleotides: TGTGCCAGCAGCTGGGGATTGCGGGATTCACCCCTCCACTTT.

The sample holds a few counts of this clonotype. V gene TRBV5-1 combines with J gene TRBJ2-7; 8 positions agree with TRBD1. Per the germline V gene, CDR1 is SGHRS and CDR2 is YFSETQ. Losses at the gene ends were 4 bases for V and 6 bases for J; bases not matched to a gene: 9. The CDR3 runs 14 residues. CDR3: CASSPSGQVLEQYF. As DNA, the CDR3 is TGCGCCAGCAGCCCTTCGGGACAGGTTCTCGAGCAGTACTTC.

As DNA, the CDR3 is TGTGCCAGCGGACAGGGGGTTCCCTACGAGCAGTACTTC. Its translation is CASGQGVPYEQYF. The rearrangement links TRBV2 to TRBJ2-7; 10 nucleotides line up with TRBD1. The germline gives CDR1 SNHLY, CDR2 FYNNEI. The CDR3 contains 13 residues. Unmatched junction bases numbered 3, after V lost 8 bases and J lost 2 bases.

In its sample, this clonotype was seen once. CDR3 nucleotides: TGCGCCAGCAGGGGGTCTAGCGGCTACGAGCAGTACTTC. Residues: CASRGSSGYEQYF. The rearrangement joins TRBV5-1 to TRBJ2-7, with 7 bases aligning to TRBD2. The CDR3 is made up of 13 amino acids. CDR1 and CDR2 from the germline V gene are SGHRS and YFSETQ. With 5 bases clipped from V and 3 bases from J, the junction kept 5 bases outside the gene matches.

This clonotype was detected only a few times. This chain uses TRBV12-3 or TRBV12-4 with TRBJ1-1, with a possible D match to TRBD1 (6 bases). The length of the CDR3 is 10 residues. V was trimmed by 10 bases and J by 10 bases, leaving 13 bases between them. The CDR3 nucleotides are TGTGCCACCCGGGGCAGGGGAGCTTTCTTT. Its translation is CATRGRGAFF.